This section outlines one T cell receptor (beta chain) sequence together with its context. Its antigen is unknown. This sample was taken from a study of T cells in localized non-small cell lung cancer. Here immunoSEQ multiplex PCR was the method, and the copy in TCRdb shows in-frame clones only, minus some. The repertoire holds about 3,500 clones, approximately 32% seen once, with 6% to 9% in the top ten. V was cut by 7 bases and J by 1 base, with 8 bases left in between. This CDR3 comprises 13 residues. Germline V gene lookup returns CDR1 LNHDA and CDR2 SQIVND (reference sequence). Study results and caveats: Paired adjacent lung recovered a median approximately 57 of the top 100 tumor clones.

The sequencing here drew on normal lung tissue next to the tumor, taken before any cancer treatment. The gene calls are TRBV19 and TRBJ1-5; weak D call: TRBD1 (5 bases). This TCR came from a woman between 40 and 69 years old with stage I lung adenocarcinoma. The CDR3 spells CASKSGSNQPQHF. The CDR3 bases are TGTGCCAGTAAATCAGGGAGCAATCAGCCCCAGCATTTT.